This is a list of T cell receptor beta chains from one sample in a study of regulatory T cells in long-lasting Graves disease. From the multiplex PCR reads, TCRdb called clonotypes with MiXCR, one entry per CDR3 protein. The repertoire consists of hundreds of thousands of distinct CDR3 sequences, with around 13% occurring once and the leading ten covering around 10%. These sequences were also reported in another study, on T cells in Graves' hyperthyroidism and ophthalmopathy.

The sample here was peripheral blood mononuclear cells (PBMCs), taken at new diagnosis, from a patient treated with antithyroid drugs. The receptors were gathered from a woman aged 25 to 39 with Graves disease. Both conserved end residues are part of each CDR3. A D gene is named only where the DNA matches it firmly. Expanded clones get a size class; other rows say once, few or many, or leave the size out.

v_gene: TRBV6-2/TRBV6-3
abundance: few
j_gene: TRBJ1-3
d_gene: NA
CDR3nt: TGTGCCAGCAGGGTTGACAGGCAAGCTGGAAACACCATATATTTT
CDR3aa: CASRVDRQAGNTIYF

v_gene: TRBV27
abundance: many
j_gene: TRBJ2-1
d_gene: NA
CDR3nt: TGTGCCAGCAGTTGGGGGGGCCACACGAGAAACAATGAGCAGTTCTTC
CDR3aa: CASSWGGHTRNNEQFF

v_gene: TRBV4-1
abundance: many
j_gene: TRBJ2-3
d_gene: TRBD2
CDR3nt: TGCGCCAGCAGCCGACTTTCGACTAGCGGGAACACAGATACGCAGTATTTT
CDR3aa: CASSRLSTSGNTDTQYF

v_gene: TRBV9
abundance: many
j_gene: TRBJ2-5
d_gene: NA
CDR3nt: TGTGCCAGCACCCAGGGGCAGGGGCGCCAGTACCAAGAGACCCAGTACTTC
CDR3aa: CASTQGQGRQYQETQYF

v_gene: TRBV7-9
abundance: NA
j_gene: TRBJ1-5
d_gene: NA
CDR3nt: TGTGCCAGCAGCCGAGCAAGGCAGCCCCAGCATTTT
CDR3aa: CASSRARQPQHF

v_gene: TRBV11-2
abundance: many
j_gene: TRBJ2-7
d_gene: TRBD1
CDR3nt: TGTGCCAGCAGCTTATCTCCGGCAAAAACAGGGGGGAACTCCTACGAGCAGTACTTC
CDR3aa: CASSLSPAKTGGNSYEQYF

v_gene: TRBV2
abundance: many
j_gene: TRBJ1-6
d_gene: NA
CDR3nt: TGTGCCAGCAACGGGGGGCAAGGCTCACCCCTCCACTTT
CDR3aa: CASNGGQGSPLHF

v_gene: TRBV7-2
abundance: NA
j_gene: TRBJ2-4
d_gene: TRBD1
CDR3nt: TGTGCCAGCAGCTTGTTGGGACAGGGGACCAAAAACATTCAGTACTTC
CDR3aa: CASSLLGQGTKNIQYF

v_gene: TRBV28
abundance: NA
j_gene: TRBJ2-7
d_gene: NA
CDR3nt: TGTGCCAGCACTTCCGGCTACGAGCAGTACTTC
CDR3aa: CASTSGYEQYF

v_gene: TRBV7-8
abundance: NA
j_gene: TRBJ1-4
d_gene: NA
CDR3nt: TGTGCCAGCAGCTCGTTGACCAAATGGAGTGAAAAACTGTTTTTT
CDR3aa: CASSSLTKWSEKLFF

v_gene: TRBV20-1
abundance: many
j_gene: TRBJ2-1
d_gene: NA
CDR3nt: TGCAGTGCTTTAACGAATGAGCAGTTCTTC
CDR3aa: CSALTNEQFF

v_gene: TRBV2
abundance: many
j_gene: TRBJ1-1
d_gene: NA
CDR3nt: TGTGCCAGCAGTCCATTTCGGGAGGCTGAAGCTTTCTTT
CDR3aa: CASSPFREAEAFF

v_gene: TRBV15
abundance: many
j_gene: TRBJ2-5
d_gene: TRBD2
CDR3nt: TGTGCCACCAGCAGACGGACTAGCGGGACGGAGACCCAGTACTTC
CDR3aa: CATSRRTSGTETQYF

v_gene: TRBV20-1
abundance: NA
j_gene: TRBJ2-3
d_gene: NA
CDR3nt: TGCAGTAGCAGCACAGATACGCAGTATTTT
CDR3aa: CSSSTDTQYF

v_gene: TRBV11-2
abundance: many
j_gene: TRBJ2-1
d_gene: TRBD1
CDR3nt: TGTGCCAGCAGCTCCTGGGGCGGGAGGACAGGGGGAGAGCAGTTCTTC
CDR3aa: CASSSWGGRTGGEQFF

v_gene: TRBV12-3/TRBV12-4
abundance: NA
j_gene: TRBJ2-1
d_gene: TRBD2
CDR3nt: TGTGCCAGCAGTTTACTGCGGGGGACCTACAATGAGCAGTTCTTC
CDR3aa: CASSLLRGTYNEQFF

v_gene: TRBV6-1
abundance: few
j_gene: TRBJ2-1
d_gene: TRBD2
CDR3nt: TGTGCCAGCACCACAGCGGGAGCGGGGAACAATGAGCAGTTCTTC
CDR3aa: CASTTAGAGNNEQFF

v_gene: TRBV19
abundance: many
j_gene: TRBJ2-3
d_gene: NA
CDR3nt: TGTGCCAGTAGTATAGTCCTCCGCTACCCACCCGATACGCAGTATTTT
CDR3aa: CASSIVLRYPPDTQYF

v_gene: TRBV9
abundance: many
j_gene: TRBJ1-2
d_gene: NA
CDR3nt: TGTGCCAGCAGCTCTGATCTGGGCGGCTACACCTTC
CDR3aa: CASSSDLGGYTF

v_gene: TRBV3-1
abundance: few
j_gene: TRBJ2-5
d_gene: NA
CDR3nt: TGTGCCAGCAGCCTCGGCGGCATGCGGGGGCTGTACTTC
CDR3aa: CASSLGGMRGLYF

v_gene: TRBV13
abundance: many
j_gene: TRBJ1-3
d_gene: NA
CDR3nt: TGTGCCAGCAGCATCCTCCGAGCCTACCGCTCTGGAAACACCATATATTTT
CDR3aa: CASSILRAYRSGNTIYF

v_gene: TRBV10-3
abundance: many
j_gene: TRBJ2-5
d_gene: NA
CDR3nt: TGTGCCATCAGTGATAATCCTGGGGGGGAGACCCAGTACTTC
CDR3aa: CAISDNPGGETQYF

v_gene: TRBV28
abundance: many
j_gene: TRBJ2-1
d_gene: NA
CDR3nt: TGTGCCAGCAGTTCGAGGACAAAACATGAGCAGTTCTTC
CDR3aa: CASSSRTKHEQFF

v_gene: TRBV24-1
abundance: few
j_gene: TRBJ2-4
d_gene: NA
CDR3nt: TGTGCCACCAGTCCCTGGGGCAGCTCAAACATTCAGTACTTC
CDR3aa: CATSPWGSSNIQYF

v_gene: TRBV11-2
abundance: many
j_gene: TRBJ2-1
d_gene: NA
CDR3nt: TGTGCCAGCAGCTTGGGTTACAGTGATGAGCAGTTCTTC
CDR3aa: CASSLGYSDEQFF

v_gene: TRBV30
abundance: many
j_gene: TRBJ1-2
d_gene: NA
CDR3nt: TGTGCCTCCGGAGTAACAGGCTACACCTTC
CDR3aa: CASGVTGYTF

v_gene: TRBV20-1
abundance: many
j_gene: TRBJ2-1
d_gene: NA
CDR3nt: TGCAGTGCTCATGGGACTGCAGGTGTCTACAATGAGCAGTTCTTC
CDR3aa: CSAHGTAGVYNEQFF

v_gene: TRBV4-1
abundance: NA
j_gene: TRBJ2-1
d_gene: TRBD1
CDR3nt: TGCGCCAGCAGCCAGAATACAGGGGGTGAGCAGTTCTTC
CDR3aa: CASSQNTGGEQFF

v_gene: TRBV6-5
abundance: NA
j_gene: TRBJ2-3
d_gene: TRBD2
CDR3nt: TGTGCCAGCAGTTACTCCGCTAGCGGGGGGACAGATACGCAGTATTTT
CDR3aa: CASSYSASGGTDTQYF

v_gene: TRBV7-9
abundance: NA
j_gene: TRBJ2-1
d_gene: TRBD2
CDR3nt: TGTGCCAGCAGCCACGGACTAGCGGGGGACTACAATGAGCAGTTCTTC
CDR3aa: CASSHGLAGDYNEQFF

v_gene: TRBV7-2
abundance: few
j_gene: TRBJ2-2
d_gene: TRBD1
CDR3nt: TGTGCCAGCAGCCCACAGGGGGCGCGAGCCGGGGAGCTGTTTTTT
CDR3aa: CASSPQGARAGELFF

v_gene: TRBV2
abundance: many
j_gene: TRBJ2-7
d_gene: NA
CDR3nt: TGTGCCAGCAGCGAAAGAACAAAGGGAACGAACTTC
CDR3aa: CASSERTKGTNF

v_gene: TRBV30
abundance: few
j_gene: TRBJ2-1
d_gene: NA
CDR3nt: TGTGCCTGGAGTGCTGCGGGAAATGAGCAGTTCTTC
CDR3aa: CAWSAAGNEQFF

v_gene: TRBV20-1
abundance: many
j_gene: TRBJ2-3
d_gene: NA
CDR3nt: TGCAGTGCTAGCGGGACACTGGGAGATACGCAGTATTTT
CDR3aa: CSASGTLGDTQYF

v_gene: TRBV6-5
abundance: many
j_gene: TRBJ2-7
d_gene: NA
CDR3nt: TGTGCCAGCAGTTACTCAGGGTTAGCCTACGAGCAGTACTTC
CDR3aa: CASSYSGLAYEQYF

v_gene: TRBV6-1
abundance: many
j_gene: TRBJ2-7
d_gene: NA
CDR3nt: TGTGCCAGCAGTGATATACAGCCACCCTACGAGCAGTACTTC
CDR3aa: CASSDIQPPYEQYF

v_gene: TRBV2
abundance: many
j_gene: TRBJ2-7
d_gene: TRBD2
CDR3nt: TGTGCCAGCAGAGAGACTAGCGGGAGCCCCCACGAGCAGTACTTC
CDR3aa: CASRETSGSPHEQYF

v_gene: TRBV2
abundance: many
j_gene: TRBJ2-1
d_gene: NA
CDR3nt: TGTGCCAGCACAGGGGGGCTATTATACAATGAGCAGTTCTTC
CDR3aa: CASTGGLLYNEQFF

v_gene: TRBV28
abundance: many
j_gene: TRBJ2-7
d_gene: TRBD1
CDR3nt: TGTGCCAGCAGTCCACGGCGGGACAGGGGGCGCGAGCAGTACTTC
CDR3aa: CASSPRRDRGREQYF

v_gene: TRBV15
abundance: NA
j_gene: TRBJ2-1
d_gene: TRBD1
CDR3nt: TGTGCCACCAGCAGAGTTTCATGGACAGGGAACGATGAGCAGTTCTTC
CDR3aa: CATSRVSWTGNDEQFF